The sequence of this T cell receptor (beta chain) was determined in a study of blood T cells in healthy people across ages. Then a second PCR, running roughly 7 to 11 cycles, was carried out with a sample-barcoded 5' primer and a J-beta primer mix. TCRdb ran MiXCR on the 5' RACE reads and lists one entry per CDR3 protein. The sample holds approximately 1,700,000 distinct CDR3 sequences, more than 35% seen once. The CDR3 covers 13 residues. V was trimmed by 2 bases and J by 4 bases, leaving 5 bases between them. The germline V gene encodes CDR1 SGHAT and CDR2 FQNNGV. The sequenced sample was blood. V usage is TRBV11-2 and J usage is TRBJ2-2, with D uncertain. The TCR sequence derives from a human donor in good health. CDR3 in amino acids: CASSLIITGELFF. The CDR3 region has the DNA TGTGCCAGCAGCTTAATCATCACCGGGGAGCTGTTTTTT.